The 14 T cell receptor beta chains in this list originate from one sample, sequenced in a study of CD8+CD57+ T cells in acquired aplastic anemia. By flow cytometry, patients selected for sequencing had shown an expansion of CD8+CD57+ cells. Both TCR beta VDJ combination and CDR3 sequence profiling were carried out. Genomic DNA was the template for this profiling. TCRdb itself ran the reads through MiXCR, one entry per CDR3 protein. The sample shows 150,000 to 200,000 distinct CDR3 sequences, roughly 48% of them seen only once. Sample: sorted CD4+, CD8+, or CD8+CD57+ T cells (not recorded which) from PBMCs. Receptors originate from a human donor with aplastic anemia.

This clonotype has ten or more counts. V gene TRBV5-1 combines with J gene TRBJ1-5; D is perhaps TRBD1 (5 bases). Trimming left V 6 bases short and J 5 bases short, with 15 bases between. The CDR3 has 14 residues. Looked up from germline, CDR1 is SGHRS and CDR2 is YFSETQ. CDR3 DNA sequence: TGCGCCAGCACGCCGGGGATAGGGGATCAGCCCCAGCATTTT. Translation gives CASTPGIGDQPQHF.

Notes on this clonotype: An end of the junction differs from the germline gene, which may be a read error. The chain uses TRBV27 and TRBJ2-3; no firm D call. Per the germline V gene, CDR1 is MNHEY and CDR2 is SMNVEV (reference sequence). This CDR3 is built from 12 residues. CDR3 protein: CASSDVTDTRYF. DNA of the CDR3: TGTGCCAGCAGTGACGTCACAGATACGCGGTATTTT.

The CDR3 nucleotides read TGTGCCATCAGTGCTGGGCGGGGGTCCTCCTACGAGCAGTACTTC. Its protein product is CAISAGRGSSYEQYF. The J gene is TRBJ2-7, the V gene TRBV10-3, with 7 bases fitting TRBD2. The V gene end was trimmed by 4 bases and the J gene end by 0 bases; junction bases not matched to a gene: 6. Germline V CDR1 and CDR2: ENHRY, SYGVKD. CDR3 size: 15 residues.

This rearrangement joins TRBV24-1 to TRBJ2-7; 13 nucleotides line up with TRBD2. This CDR3 spans 16 amino acids. Germline values: CDR1 KGHDR, CDR2 SFDVKD. Unmatched junction bases numbered 6, after V lost 6 bases and J lost 2 bases. The CDR3 loop reads CATSPSGTSGTYEQYF. Here the CDR3 DNA reads TGTGCCACCAGTCCGTCCGGGACTAGCGGGACCTACGAGCAGTACTTC.

This clonotype was detected ten times or more. V usage is TRBV19 and J usage is TRBJ1-1; 9 bases are a match to TRBD1. With V trimmed by 5 bases and J by 6 bases, 4 bases remained unmatched. Per the germline V gene, CDR1 is LNHDA and CDR2 is SQIVND (reference sequence). The CDR3 runs to 13 residues. The DNA for the CDR3 is TGTGCCAGTAGTTGGGACAGGGTAGCTGAAGCTTTCTTT. Translated: CASSWDRVAEAFF.

This clonotype has at least ten counts. This chain joins TRBV11-2 and TRBJ2-3; 7 bases are a match to TRBD2. V was clipped by 3 bases and J by 4 bases; unmatched bases: 7. From germline, CDR1 is SGHAT and CDR2 FQNNGV. The CDR3 totals 15 residues. The CDR3 nucleotides read TGTGCCAGCAGCTTGACGGCGGGAGCGGCAGATACGCAGTATTTT. Encoded protein: CASSLTAGAADTQYF.

This sequence joins TRBV20-1 and TRBJ2-7, with a tentative D call TRBD1 (6 bases). Between the trimmed V and J ends, which lost 3 bases and 5 bases, there was a span of 11 bases. CDR1 is DFQATT, CDR2 SNEGSKA, per germline (reference sequence). CDR3 length equals 12 residues. The CDR3 is CSARGAGHEQYF. CDR3 sequence (DNA): TGCAGTGCTAGGGGGGCAGGCCACGAGCAGTACTTC.

V is TRBV5-1 and J is TRBJ1-2, with D perhaps matching TRBD1 (6 bases). This CDR3 is built from 14 residues. Trimming pared 4 bases from V and 12 bases from J, leaving 22 bases between. CDR1 and CDR2 (germline): SGHRS, YFSETQ. CDR3: CASSQGMTAGADTF. DNA for the CDR3: TGCGCCAGCAGCCAGGGGATGACAGCGGGGGCTGACACCTTC.

The chain carries TRBV10-3 and TRBJ1-6; D may be TRBD1 (5 bases). Germline values: CDR1 ENHRY, CDR2 SYGVKD. The CDR3 contains 16 residues. Trimming left V 4 bases short and J 8 bases short, with 18 bases between. The DNA of the CDR3 is TGTGCCATCAGTGCTAAAGGAAAGGGGCTGGATTCACCCCTCCACTTT. This translates into CAISAKGKGLDSPLHF.

The CDR3 DNA reads TGCAGTGCACCTAATCCTAGGGCGTCGAACTATGGCTACACCTTC. Protein: CSAPNPRASNYGYTF. This chain joins TRBV20-1 and TRBJ1-2, with D unresolved. V was clipped by 6 bases and J by 2 bases, with 19 bases between them. This CDR3 contains 15 residues. CDR1 is DFQATT, CDR2 SNEGSKA, per germline (reference sequence).

V usage is TRBV2 and J usage is TRBJ2-1; 8 bases agree with TRBD2. This CDR3 spans 15 amino acids. V was pared by 6 bases and J by 4 bases, with 8 bases of the junction left unmatched. CDR1 SNHLY and CDR2 FYNNEI come from the germline V gene. The DNA for the CDR3 is TGTGCCAGCAGGCTAGGCGGGGGGAATTACAATGAGCAGTTCTTC. Its translation is CASRLGGGNYNEQFF.

This clonotype has only a few counts. The chain uses TRBV7-1 and TRBJ2-6, with TRBD2 as a possible D gene (7 bases). TRBV7-1 is an open reading frame whose function is uncertain. Trimming shortened V by 2 bases and J by 2 bases, and 19 bases separated the two germline ends. The CDR3 extends over 19 amino acids. The CDR3 coding sequence is TGTGCCAGCAGCTCAAGGGGGGGACGACCTATAGCTGGGGCCAACGTCCTGACTTTC. Its protein product is CASSSRGGRPIAGANVLTF.

The chain uses TRBV29-1 and TRBJ1-4; D unresolved. The V end lost 7 bases, the J end lost 6 bases, and 9 bases lay between the germline ends. Germline V gives CDR1 SQVTM, CDR2 ANQGSEA. This CDR3 has 11 amino acids. The CDR3 bases are TGCAGCGCCACAAGGGATGAAAAACTGTTTTTT. Amino acid sequence: CSATRDEKLFF.

The chain combines TRBV15 with TRBJ2-7; D perhaps matches TRBD2 (6 bases). Germline V CDR1 and CDR2: LNHNV, YYDKDF (reference sequence). The CDR3 is made up of 15 amino acids. Trimming left V 1 base short and J 5 bases short, with 15 bases between. In nucleotides, the CDR3 is TGTGCCACCAGCAGAGTAGCAGGAGGGTTCCACGAGCAGTACTTC. It codes for CATSRVAGGFHEQYF.